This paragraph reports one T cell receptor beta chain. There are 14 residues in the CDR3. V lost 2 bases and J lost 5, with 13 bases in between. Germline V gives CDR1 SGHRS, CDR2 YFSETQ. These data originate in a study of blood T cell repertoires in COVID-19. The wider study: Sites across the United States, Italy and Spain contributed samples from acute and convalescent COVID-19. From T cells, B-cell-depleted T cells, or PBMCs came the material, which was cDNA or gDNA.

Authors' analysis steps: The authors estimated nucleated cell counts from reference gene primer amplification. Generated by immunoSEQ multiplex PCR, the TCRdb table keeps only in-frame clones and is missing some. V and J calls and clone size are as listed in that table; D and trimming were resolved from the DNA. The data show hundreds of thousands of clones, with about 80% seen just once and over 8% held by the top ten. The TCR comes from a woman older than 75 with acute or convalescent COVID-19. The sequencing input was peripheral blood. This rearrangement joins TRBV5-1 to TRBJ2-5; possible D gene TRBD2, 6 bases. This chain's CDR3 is CASSLGDFRETQYF. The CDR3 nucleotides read TGCGCCAGCAGCTTAGGGGACTTTAGGGAGACCCAGTACTTC.